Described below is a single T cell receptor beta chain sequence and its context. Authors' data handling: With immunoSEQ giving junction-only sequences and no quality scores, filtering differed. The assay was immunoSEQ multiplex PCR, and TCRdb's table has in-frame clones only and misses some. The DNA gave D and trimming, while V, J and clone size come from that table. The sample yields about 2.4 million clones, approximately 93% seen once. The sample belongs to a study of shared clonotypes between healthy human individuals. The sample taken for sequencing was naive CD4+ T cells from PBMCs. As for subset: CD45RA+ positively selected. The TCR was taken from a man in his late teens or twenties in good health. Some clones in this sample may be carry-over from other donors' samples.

CDR3 in amino acids: CASWGGESYEQYF. CDR3 sequence (DNA): TGTGCCAGCTGGGGCGGGGAATCCTACGAGCAGTACTTC. V is TRBV18 and J is TRBJ2-7, with D possibly TRBD2 on 6 matching bases. Trimming stripped 7 bases from V and 1 base from J, with 11 bases between. The CDR3 length is 13 residues. CDR1 KGHSH and CDR2 LQKENI come from the germline V gene.